These 19 T cell receptor beta chains came from one sample sequenced in a study of blood T cells in healthy people across ages (dated by TCRdb to between 2014 and 2016). Libraries were built with 5' RACE. The instrument given in TCRdb is Illumina HiSeq 2500. A second PCR of roughly 7 to 11 cycles was performed with a sample-barcoded 5' primer and a J-beta primer mix. Clones were called with MiXCR by TCRdb after fastp trimmed the public reads at Q25, and only in-frame beta chains were retained. Rows merge per CDR3 protein into single entries with the most common DNA and genes. Recorded for this sample are fewer than 600,000 distinct CDR3 sequences; about 25% of them occurred a single time. The biggest ten clones account for approximately 3.6% of the sample. The same specimen was also included in a second study, on T cells of mothers and their children.

The source material was blood. The origin of the receptors is a boy aged 2 to 10 in good health.

V gene TRBV19 combines with J gene TRBJ2-2; D gene ambiguous. The CDR3 has 11 residues. Trimming cost V 1 base and J 6 bases, with 0 bases left between them. Germline V gene lookup returns CDR1 LNHDA and CDR2 SQIVND (reference sequence). CDR3 sequence (DNA): TGTGCCAGTAGTATAGCCGGGGAGCTGTTTTTT. Translated: CASSIAGELFF.

Only a few counts were recorded for this clonotype. The V gene is TRBV20-1, the J gene TRBJ1-2, with D perhaps TRBD1 (5 bases). This CDR3 spans 13 amino acids. The germline V gene encodes CDR1 DFQATT and CDR2 SNEGSKA (reference sequence). V gave up 0 bases and J gave up 6 bases, with 11 bases separating them. This CDR3 is CSARDGGRDGYTF. As DNA, the CDR3 is TGCAGTGCTAGAGATGGGGGTCGCGATGGCTACACCTTC.

In DNA form, the CDR3 reads TGCAGTGCCGAAATGGGAGGGTATGGATATGGCTACACCTTC. Encoded protein: CSAEMGGYGYGYTF. V is TRBV20-1 and J is TRBJ1-2; D not certain. Trimming cost V 6 bases and J 5 bases, with 19 bases left between them. In germline, CDR1 is DFQATT, CDR2 SNEGSKA (reference sequence). The CDR3 covers 14 residues.

Only a few counts were recorded for this clonotype. The chain has TRBV3-1 and TRBJ2-3, with 8 bases that match TRBD2. Germline V CDR1 and CDR2: LGHDT, YNNKEL (reference sequence). This CDR3 contains 16 residues. Unmatched junction bases numbered 11, after V lost 4 bases and J lost 5 bases. The DNA for the CDR3 is TGTGCCAGCAGCCCGTATCCGGGACTAGAGGGAGATACGCAGTATTTT. As protein: CASSPYPGLEGDTQYF.

CDR3 sequence reads: CASSSGDTWIYEQYF. The CDR3, as DNA: TGTGCCAGCAGCTCAGGTGACACGTGGATCTACGAGCAGTACTTC. V usage is TRBV7-9 and J usage is TRBJ2-5; no clear D. The DNA end is more similar to TRBJ2-7, so the J call may be wrong. CDR3 length: 15 amino acids. Germline-derived CDR1 and CDR2 are SEHNR and FQNEAQ (reference sequence).

This clonotype was recorded once. This chain links TRBV7-2 with TRBJ2-5; tentative D call: TRBD2 (6 bases). The J call may be faulty, since TRBJ2-1 better matches the DNA end. The CDR3 contains 16 residues. Germline V gene sequence: CDR1 SGHTA, CDR2 FQGNSA. The CDR3 loop is CASSLGSGLGDNEQFF. CDR3 nucleotide sequence: TGTGCCAGCAGCTTAGGATCGGGACTGGGCGACAATGAGCAGTTCTTC.

The sample holds a few counts of this clonotype. DNA for the CDR3: TGTGCCAGCAGCCCCGGGACGACCAATCAGCCCCAGCATTTT. Translated: CASSPGTTNQPQHF. The V gene is TRBV3-1, the J gene TRBJ1-5, with D possibly matching TRBD1 (5 bases). Germline CDR1 and CDR2: LGHDT and YNNKEL (reference sequence). Trimming removed 4 bases at V and 3 bases at J, with 10 bases between. The CDR3 extends over 14 amino acids.

This rearrangement joins TRBV7-9 to TRBJ2-3; TRBD2 matches 7 bases. This CDR3 is 16 amino acids long. With V trimmed by 6 bases and J by 6 bases, 15 bases remained unmatched. Germline V gene data show CDR1 as SEHNR and CDR2 as FQNEAQ (reference sequence). The CDR3 spells CASRPSLAASKDTQYF. The CDR3 region has the DNA TGTGCCAGCAGGCCCTCCCTAGCGGCTTCAAAGGATACGCAGTATTTT.

The V gene is TRBV7-2, the J gene TRBJ2-5, with TRBD2 as a possible D gene (6 bases). The DNA end is a closer match to TRBJ2-7, so the J assignment may be wrong. Germline CDR1 and CDR2: SGHTA and FQGNSA. The CDR3 extends over 14 amino acids. The CDR3 DNA sequence: TGTGCCAGCAGCTTAGTGGCAGGGAGGAACGAGCAGTACTTC. It specifies CASSLVAGRNEQYF.

This clonotype showed up just a few times. The gene calls are TRBV10-3 and TRBJ2-5; D not resolved. CDR3 length: 13 amino acids. Trimming removed 8 bases from V and 2 bases from J, with 12 bases in between. In germline, CDR1 is ENHRY, CDR2 SYGVKD. DNA of the CDR3: TGTGCCATCGGGGAAGGCAGACAAGAGACCCAGTACTTC. It codes for CAIGEGRQETQYF.

There are a few counts of this clonotype. The chain recombines TRBV19 with TRBJ1-1; D might be TRBD1 (6 bases). Per germline, CDR1 LNHDA and CDR2 SQIVND (reference sequence). The germline V and J ends were trimmed by 5 bases and 7 bases, with 26 bases remaining between them. The CDR3 has 17 amino acids. This CDR3 is CASSAVWGRIYILEAFF. The CDR3 nucleotides read TGTGCCAGTAGTGCCGTTTGGGGGCGCATTTACATCCTTGAAGCTTTCTTT.

This clonotype was found a few times. The rearrangement joins TRBV30 to TRBJ2-7, with D unclear. CDR1 and CDR2 from the germline V gene are GTSNPN and SVGIG (reference sequence). The CDR3 runs to 12 residues. V dropped 0 bases and J dropped 6 bases, with 9 bases sitting between them. The DNA of the CDR3 is TGTGCCTGGAGTGTAGTCCCGAGCGAGCAGTACTTC. Translated: CAWSVVPSEQYF.

The CDR3 reads CASSTGTSGKGGNEQFF. CDR3 nucleotide sequence: TGCGCCAGCAGCACAGGGACTAGCGGGAAAGGCGGCAATGAGCAGTTCTTC. V usage is TRBV5-1 and J usage is TRBJ2-1, with 13 positions matching TRBD2. With 4 bases clipped from V and 6 bases from J, the junction kept 10 bases outside the gene matches. This CDR3 comprises 17 residues. Germline-derived CDR1 and CDR2 are SGHRS and YFSETQ.

This clonotype has a handful of counts. This chain connects TRBV5-1 to TRBJ2-2; D possibly uses TRBD1 or TRBD2 (5 bases each). This CDR3 comprises 16 residues. The germline V gene encodes CDR1 SGHRS and CDR2 YFSETQ. Trimming left V 4 bases short and J 4 bases short, with 17 bases between. CDR3 nucleotides: TGCGCCAGCAGCCAAGGGACCAGCTCCGTCACCGGGGAGCTGTTTTTT. Its translation: CASSQGTSSVTGELFF.

In this sample, this clonotype turned up a few times. The chain couples TRBV3-1 to TRBJ1-4; D perhaps matches TRBD1 (5 bases). The germline CDR1 and CDR2 sequences are LGHDT and YNNKEL (reference sequence). The V end lost 4 bases, the J end lost 0 bases, and 12 bases lay between the germline ends. This CDR3 contains 16 residues. The DNA of the CDR3 is TGTGCCAGCAGCCTCCTCGACAGTTCAACTAATGAAAAACTGTTTTTT. The encoded protein is CASSLLDSSTNEKLFF.

This chain connects TRBV6-5 to TRBJ2-5; 13 nucleotides align to TRBD2. The J call may be wrong; the DNA end is better matched by TRBJ2-7. The CDR3 length is 17 residues. Germline V lookup: CDR1 MNHEY, CDR2 SVGAGI. CDR3 DNA: TGTGCCAGCAGTTACTCGGGACTAGCGGGAAACTCCTACGAGCAGTACTTC. As protein: CASSYSGLAGNSYEQYF.

J is TRBJ2-7 and V is TRBV10-3; no clear D gene. In germline, CDR1 is ENHRY, CDR2 SYGVKD. The CDR3 has 13 residues. The V and J ends lost 9 bases and 1 base respectively, with 13 bases between them. The CDR3 region has the DNA TGTGCCATTCAAGAAGGGCAGTCCTACGAGCAGTACTTC. Protein sequence: CAIQEGQSYEQYF.

The chain recombines TRBV20-1 with TRBJ1-2; 11 positions agree with TRBD1. The CDR3 covers 16 residues. With 6 bases clipped from V and 3 bases from J, the junction kept 12 bases outside the gene matches. CDR1 is DFQATT, CDR2 SNEGSKA, per germline (reference sequence). This chain's CDR3 is CSAHVTRDRGDYGYTF. Written as DNA, the CDR3 is TGCAGTGCGCACGTGACACGGGACAGGGGGGACTATGGCTACACCTTC.

The genes are TRBV6-2 or TRBV6-3 and TRBJ1-2; D is unclear. Trimming shortened V by 2 bases and J by 1 base, and 26 bases separated the two germline ends. This CDR3 has 20 residues. Germline CDR1 reads MNHEY; CDR2 reads SVGEGT. The CDR3 DNA reads as TGTGCCAGCAGTTACCTTGCTAGCGCCCCACTCTACAGACTTAACTATGGCTACACCTTC. Its translation: CASSYLASAPLYRLNYGYTF.